The sequence of this T cell receptor (beta chain) was determined in a study of blood T cell repertoires in COVID-19. Overall study: T cells, B-cell-depleted T cells, or PBMCs supplied cDNA or gDNA.

The CDR3 runs 15 residues. The germline V and J ends were trimmed by 5 bases and 5 bases, with 21 bases remaining between them. Germline CDR1 is SQVTM and CDR2 is ANQGSEA. Participants were aged about 18 to 89 years from 20 to 30 US areas. In the original workflow: Reference gene primer amplification gave nucleated cell count estimates. TCRdb's copy holds only in-frame clones and misses some; the assay was immunoSEQ multiplex PCR. The D gene and trimming were derived from the DNA, and the V and J assignments and clone size from that table. The table records 200,000 to 300,000 clones, around 88% of them present only once.

The genes are TRBV29-1 and TRBJ2-5; weak D call: TRBD1 (6 bases). The TCR was taken from a woman in her thirties or forties with acute COVID-19. Sequences were obtained from PBMCs or T cells enriched from blood (not recorded which). CDR3 nucleotides: TGCAGCGTTCCCAACAGGGCATCGGTTGTGGAGACCCAGTACTTC. This sequence encodes CSVPNRASVVETQYF.